Following are 24 T cell receptor beta chains from one sample sequenced in a study of T cell responses to AZD1222 COVID-19 vaccine. The method was immunoSEQ multiplex PCR; TCRdb's version includes in-frame clones alone and lacks a portion of them. The sample shows tens of thousands of clones, around 80% of them seen only once. The source material was peripheral blood, sampled on day 0 of AZD1222 vaccination. The receptor set was obtained from an adult in good health.

V gene TRBV19 combines with J gene TRBJ1-5; no clear D gene. The V end lost 5 bases, the J end lost 4 bases, and 6 bases lay between the germline ends. Germline lookup yields CDR1 LNHDA and CDR2 SQIVND (reference sequence). CDR3 size: 12 residues. DNA for the CDR3: TGTGCCAGTAGTCCCCCTAATCAGCCCCAGCATTTT. Protein product: CASSPPNQPQHF.

The genes are TRBV6-1 and TRBJ2-3; D may correspond to TRBD1 or TRBD2 (5 bases each). Deletions cut 1 base from V and 9 bases from J, with 17 bases between. This CDR3 comprises 15 residues. The germline V gene encodes CDR1 MNHNS and CDR2 SASEGT. In DNA form, the CDR3 reads TGTGCCAGCAGTGAAGTAACGTTGGGGGTGGGGACGCAGTATTTT. Amino acid sequence: CASSEVTLGVGTQYF.

The chain links TRBV6-2 or TRBV6-3 to TRBJ2-7; TRBD1 aligns across 8 bases. The CDR3 runs 14 residues. Per germline, CDR1 MNHEY and CDR2 SVGEGT. The junction had 7 bases not matched to a gene; V was cut back by 1 base and J by 8 bases. The DNA of the CDR3 is TGTGCCAGCAGTTACTACGGACAGGGAGGAAAGCAGTACTTC. Amino acid sequence: CASSYYGQGGKQYF.

The chain carries TRBV6-1 and TRBJ1-1; D is undetermined. Germline V gene lookup returns CDR1 MNHNS and CDR2 SASEGT. Deletions cut 1 base from V and 1 base from J, with 7 bases between. This CDR3 comprises 14 residues. The CDR3 spells CASSEGSTNTEAFF. CDR3 sequence (DNA): TGTGCCAGCAGTGAAGGATCGACGAACACTGAAGCTTTCTTT.

The V call is TRBV6-5, the J call TRBJ1-1; TRBD1 might be the D (5 bases). In germline, CDR1 is MNHEY, CDR2 SVGAGI. V was clipped by 6 bases and J by 6 bases, with 11 bases between them. This CDR3 spans 12 amino acids. For the CDR3, the DNA is TGTGCCAGCAGGACGCAGGGCCCTGAAGCTTTCTTT. Its translation is CASRTQGPEAFF.

The chain couples TRBV28 to TRBJ1-3, with a possible D match to TRBD1 (5 bases). Between the trimmed V and J ends, which lost 6 bases and 0 bases, there was a span of 21 bases. The CDR3 is 18 residues long. Germline-derived CDR1 and CDR2 are MDHEN and SYDVKM. The CDR3, as DNA: TGTGCCAGCAGCCGTTCTCCTGACAGTTCCGTCTCTGGAAACACCATATATTTT. Its translation is CASSRSPDSSVSGNTIYF. The variable domain in full, with the rest retrieved from reference TRBV28 and TRBJ1-3, is DVKVTQSSRYLVKRTGEKVFLECVQDMDHENMFWYRQDPGLGLRLIYFSYDVKMKEKGDIPEGYSVSREKKERFSLILESASTNQTSMYLCASSRSPDSSVSGNTIYFGEGSWLTVV.

The rearrangement uses TRBV27 and TRBJ2-2; D possibly uses TRBD1 or TRBD2 (5 bases each). The germline V and J ends were trimmed by 9 bases and 0 bases, with 11 bases remaining between them. CDR1 is MNHEY, CDR2 SMNVEV, per germline (reference sequence). The CDR3 consists of 14 residues. CDR3 amino acids: CASKGSSNTGELFF. The DNA for the CDR3 is TGTGCCAGTAAGGGGAGTTCGAACACCGGGGAGCTGTTTTTT.

This clone appeared once. The junction and the germline gene differ at one end; a read error may be behind it. CDR3 nucleotide sequence: TGTGCCAGCAGCCTAGCCCCGGGCCAAAGGACAGGGATGTATGGCTACACCTTC. It yields the protein CASSLAPGQRTGMYGYTF. This chain connects TRBV7-2 to TRBJ1-2, with TRBD1 matching over 8 bases. The CDR3 is 18 residues long. Per germline, CDR1 SGHTA and CDR2 FQGNSA.

This chain joins TRBV5-5 and TRBJ2-7; 8 nucleotides line up with TRBD2. V dropped 0 bases and J dropped 4; count of bases not matched to a gene: 6. CDR3 length: 15 amino acids. Germline values: CDR1 SGHKS, CDR2 YYEKEE (reference sequence). CDR3 region: CASSLGLAGLYEQYF. CDR3 DNA: TGTGCCAGCAGCTTGGGGTTAGCGGGACTTTACGAGCAGTACTTC.

The CDR3 region is CASSAPPGQGSSSTEAFF. CDR3 nucleotides: TGTGCCAGCAGCGCCCCCCCTGGACAGGGGTCCTCCTCCACTGAAGCTTTCTTT. The rearrangement uses TRBV7-9 and TRBJ1-1, with TRBD1 matching 9 bases. CDR3 size: 18 residues. J gave up 4 bases and V 5 bases, and 17 bases lay outside the gene matches. Germline CDR1 reads SEHNR; CDR2 reads FQNEAQ (reference sequence). The variable domain in full, completed from reference TRBV7-9 and TRBJ1-1, reads DTGVSQNPRHKITKRGQNVTFRCDPISEHNRLYWYRQTLGQGPEFLTYFQNEAQLEKSRLLSDRFSAERPKGSFSTLEIQRTEQGDSAMYLCASSAPPGQGSSSTEAFFGQGTRLTVV.

V usage is TRBV12-3 or TRBV12-4 and J usage is TRBJ1-4; no definite D call. The CDR3 is 11 residues long. Trimming removed 6 bases from V and 10 bases from J, with 9 bases in between. The CDR3: CASSALGKLFF. CDR3 nucleotides: TGTGCCAGCAGCGCGCTCGGAAAACTGTTTTTT.

The J gene is TRBJ2-2, the V gene TRBV7-2; D call uncertain. The CDR3 runs to 13 residues. In germline, CDR1 is SGHTA, CDR2 FQGNSA. Trimming shortened V by 0 bases and J by 5 bases, and 4 bases separated the two germline ends. CDR3 sequence reads: CASSLAMTGELFF. Here the CDR3 DNA reads TGTGCCAGCAGCTTAGCAATGACCGGGGAGCTGTTTTTT.

This sequence joins TRBV29-1 and TRBJ2-3, with 11 nucleotides matching TRBD2. The junction had 5 bases not matched to a gene; V was cut back by 3 bases and J by 3 bases. CDR3 length equals 15 residues. Germline-derived CDR1 and CDR2 are SQVTM and ANQGSEA. The CDR3 region is CSVDLPSGRTDTQYF. The CDR3 nucleotides are TGCAGCGTTGATTTGCCTAGCGGGAGGACAGATACGCAGTATTTT.

The chain uses TRBV29-1 and TRBJ2-5, with D unclear. CDR1 is SQVTM and CDR2 is ANQGSEA in the germline V gene. This CDR3 region has 13 residues. Trimming pared 4 bases from V and 0 bases from J, leaving 9 bases between. CDR3 DNA: TGCAGCGTTGGGCAGACATACCAAGAGACCCAGTACTTC. This encodes CSVGQTYQETQYF.

This clone was seen only a few times. The chain joins TRBV7-8 to TRBJ2-1; D is tentatively TRBD1 or TRBD2 (5 bases each). Germline CDR1 and CDR2: SGHVS and FQNEAQ. The CDR3 covers 14 residues. V lost 3 bases to trimming and J lost 8 bases, with 14 bases between them. CDR3 sequence: CASSLLGEKHEQFF. CDR3 in DNA: TGTGCCAGCAGCTTGTTAGGGGAGAAGCATGAGCAGTTCTTC.

The chain employs TRBV7-9 and TRBJ1-1, with D maybe TRBD1 (5 bases). V dropped 5 bases and J dropped 5 bases, with 18 bases sitting between them. The V gene's germline CDR1 is SEHNR and CDR2 FQNEAQ (reference sequence). The length of the CDR3 is 15 residues. CDR3 coding DNA: TGTGCCAGCAGCACCCTCGGGACGGTGCTTACTGAAGCTTTCTTT. This encodes CASSTLGTVLTEAFF.

V usage is TRBV14 and J usage is TRBJ2-3, with 8 bases aligning to TRBD2. The CDR3 runs to 18 residues. V dropped 3 bases and J dropped 4; count of bases not matched to a gene: 15. Germline lookup yields CDR1 SGHDN and CDR2 FVKESK. CDR3 sequence: CASSHLTPGRRGADTQYF. CDR3 nucleotides: TGTGCCAGCAGCCACCTCACCCCCGGCAGGCGGGGGGCAGATACGCAGTATTTT.

The CDR3 coding sequence is TGCAGTGCCGGGACAGGAAACACCTTC. Residues: CSAGTGNTF. The rearrangement joins TRBV20-1 to TRBJ1-2, with 8 bases matching TRBD1. With V trimmed by 6 bases and J by 12 bases, 3 bases remained unmatched. Germline values: CDR1 DFQATT, CDR2 SNEGSKA (reference sequence). The CDR3 covers 9 residues.

In DNA, the CDR3 is TGTGCCAGCAGCTTAGCGGGAGGGTACAATGAGCAGTTCTTC. Protein product: CASSLAGGYNEQFF. This chain uses TRBV7-2 with TRBJ2-1; TRBD2 matches at 7 bases. Germline trimming cut 0 bases from V and 4 bases from J; bases unmatched to any gene: 0. The CDR3 contains 14 residues. Germline V gives CDR1 SGHTA, CDR2 FQGNSA.

The rearrangement uses TRBV28 and TRBJ1-2; possibly TRBD1 for D (5 bases). Looked up from germline, CDR1 is MDHEN and CDR2 is SYDVKM. The CDR3 length is 14 residues. V was trimmed by 6 bases and J by 8 bases, leaving 19 bases between them. The DNA of the CDR3 is TGTGCCAGCAGACTCCTTGGAACAGGTCGGGGCTACACCTTC. Amino acids: CASRLLGTGRGYTF.

The J gene is TRBJ2-4, the V gene TRBV14; 11 positions match TRBD2. The length of the CDR3 is 19 residues. Germline CDR1 reads SGHDN; CDR2 reads FVKESK. The J segment lost 0 bases and the V segment lost 0 bases, leaving 7 bases of the junction unmatched. The CDR3 is CASSQDNSGGALAKNIQYF. In nucleotides, the CDR3 is TGTGCCAGCAGCCAAGACAATAGCGGGGGGGCCTTAGCCAAAAACATTCAGTACTTC.

The chain links TRBV10-3 to TRBJ2-1, with TRBD2 matching 8 bases. The CDR3 has 16 amino acids. CDR1 ENHRY and CDR2 SYGVKD come from the germline V gene. The junction had 4 bases not matched to a gene; V was cut back by 3 bases and J by 0 bases. CDR3: CAISDSGTSSYNEQFF. CDR3 sequence (DNA): TGTGCCATCAGTGACTCCGGGACTAGCTCCTACAATGAGCAGTTCTTC.

The chain joins TRBV7-9 to TRBJ2-2, with D possibly being TRBD1 (6 bases). V shed 5 bases and J shed 6 bases, with 16 bases lying between them. Germline lookup yields CDR1 SEHNR and CDR2 FQNEAQ (reference sequence). This CDR3 is 15 amino acids long. The CDR3 nucleotides are TGTGCCAGCAGCCGACCTGACAGGAATGCCGGGGAGCTGTTTTTT. Protein product: CASSRPDRNAGELFF.

The chain joins TRBV28 to TRBJ1-5, with no clear D. V was shortened by 5 bases and J by 7 bases, with 9 bases between the two germline ends. CDR1 and CDR2 (germline): MDHEN, SYDVKM. This CDR3 region has 12 residues. CDR3 loop: CASSGSWQPQHF. In DNA, the CDR3 is TGTGCCAGCAGTGGTTCTTGGCAGCCCCAGCATTTT.